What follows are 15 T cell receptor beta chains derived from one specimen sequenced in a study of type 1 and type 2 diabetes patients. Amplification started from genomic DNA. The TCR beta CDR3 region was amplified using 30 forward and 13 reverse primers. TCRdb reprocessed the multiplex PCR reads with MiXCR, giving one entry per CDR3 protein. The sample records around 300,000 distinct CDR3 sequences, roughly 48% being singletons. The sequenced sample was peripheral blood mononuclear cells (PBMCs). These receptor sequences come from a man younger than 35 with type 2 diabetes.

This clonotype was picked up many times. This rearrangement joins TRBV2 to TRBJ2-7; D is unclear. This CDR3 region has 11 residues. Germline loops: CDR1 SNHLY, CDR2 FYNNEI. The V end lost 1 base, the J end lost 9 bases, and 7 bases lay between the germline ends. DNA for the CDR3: TGTGCCAGCAGTGAAGGGGCGAGGCAGTACTTC. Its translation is CASSEGARQYF. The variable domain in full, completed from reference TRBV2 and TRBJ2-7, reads EPEVTQTPSHQVTQMGQEVILRCVPISNHLYFYWYRQILGQKVEFLVSFYNNEISEKSEIFDDQFSVERPDGSNFTLKIRSTKLEDSAMYFCASSEGARQYFGPGTRLTVT.

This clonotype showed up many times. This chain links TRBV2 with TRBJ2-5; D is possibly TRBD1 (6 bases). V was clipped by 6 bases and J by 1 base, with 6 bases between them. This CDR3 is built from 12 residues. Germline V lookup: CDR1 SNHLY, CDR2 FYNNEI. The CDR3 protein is CASRQGQETQYF. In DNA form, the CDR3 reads TGTGCCAGCAGACAGGGCCAAGAGACCCAGTACTTC.

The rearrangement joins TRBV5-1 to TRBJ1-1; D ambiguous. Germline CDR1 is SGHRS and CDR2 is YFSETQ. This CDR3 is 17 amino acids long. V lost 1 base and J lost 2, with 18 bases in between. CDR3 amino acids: CASSLLGRTVLNTEAFF. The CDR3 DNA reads TGCGCCAGCAGCTTGTTGGGTCGAACGGTCCTCAACACTGAAGCTTTCTTT. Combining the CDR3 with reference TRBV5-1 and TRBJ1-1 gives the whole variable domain KAGVTQTPRYLIKTRGQQVTLSCSPISGHRSVSWYQQTPGQGLQFLFEYFSETQRNKGNFPGRFSGRQFSNSRSEMNVSTLELGDSALYLCASSLLGRTVLNTEAFFGQGTRLTVV.

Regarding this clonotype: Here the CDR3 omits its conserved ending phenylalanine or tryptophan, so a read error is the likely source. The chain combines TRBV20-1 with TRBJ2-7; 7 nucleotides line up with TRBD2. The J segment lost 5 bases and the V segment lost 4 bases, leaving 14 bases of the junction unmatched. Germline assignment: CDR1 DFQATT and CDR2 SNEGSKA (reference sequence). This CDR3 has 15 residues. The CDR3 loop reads CSATFYGGRWDEQYS. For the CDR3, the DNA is TGCAGTGCTACCTTTTATGGCGGGAGATGGGACGAGCAGTACTCC.

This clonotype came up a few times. The CDR3 loop is CASSQDPGTVQETQYF. CDR3 nucleotides: TGCGCCAGCAGCCAAGATCCCGGGACAGTCCAAGAGACCCAGTACTTC. This chain links TRBV4-1 with TRBJ2-5, with 7 bases lining up with TRBD1. Germline V gives CDR1 MGHRA, CDR2 YSYEKL. The CDR3 is 16 residues long. J gave up 1 base and V 0 bases, and 5 bases lay outside the gene matches.

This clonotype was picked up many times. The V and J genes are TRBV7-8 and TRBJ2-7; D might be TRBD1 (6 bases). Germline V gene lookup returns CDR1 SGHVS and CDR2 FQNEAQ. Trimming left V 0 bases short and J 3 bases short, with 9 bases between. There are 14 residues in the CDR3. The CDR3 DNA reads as TGTGCCAGCAGCTTAGCGAAAGGGGGCTACGAGCAGTACTTC. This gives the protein CASSLAKGGYEQYF.

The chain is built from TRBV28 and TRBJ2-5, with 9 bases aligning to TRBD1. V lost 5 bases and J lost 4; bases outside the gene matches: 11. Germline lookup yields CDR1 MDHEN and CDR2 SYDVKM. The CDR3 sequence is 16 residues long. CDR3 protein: CASSLIQGAAGETQYF. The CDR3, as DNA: TGTGCCAGCAGTCTTATACAGGGGGCAGCGGGAGAGACCCAGTACTTC.

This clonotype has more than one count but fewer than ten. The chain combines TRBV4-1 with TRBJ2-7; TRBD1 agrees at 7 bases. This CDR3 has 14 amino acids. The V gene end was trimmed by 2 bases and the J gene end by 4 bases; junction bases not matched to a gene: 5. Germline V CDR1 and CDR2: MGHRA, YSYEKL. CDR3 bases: TGCGCCAGCAGCCAACAGCCACAGGGGTACGAGCAGTACTTC. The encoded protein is CASSQQPQGYEQYF.

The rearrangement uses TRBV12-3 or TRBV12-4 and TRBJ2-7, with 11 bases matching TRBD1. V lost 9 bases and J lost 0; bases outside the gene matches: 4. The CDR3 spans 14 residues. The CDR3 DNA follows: TGTGCCAGTGCGGACAGGGGGCTCTCCTACGAGCAGTACTTC. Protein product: CASADRGLSYEQYF.

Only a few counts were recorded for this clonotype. CDR3 sequence (DNA): TGCGCCAGCAGTGCGACAGGGCGCGAGCAGTACTTC. Its protein is CASSATGREQYF. V is TRBV10-1 and J is TRBJ2-7, with TRBD1 matching 7 bases. There are 12 residues in the CDR3. The junction had 3 bases not matched to a gene; V was cut back by 4 bases and J by 6 bases. Per germline, CDR1 WNHNN and CDR2 SYGVQD (reference sequence).

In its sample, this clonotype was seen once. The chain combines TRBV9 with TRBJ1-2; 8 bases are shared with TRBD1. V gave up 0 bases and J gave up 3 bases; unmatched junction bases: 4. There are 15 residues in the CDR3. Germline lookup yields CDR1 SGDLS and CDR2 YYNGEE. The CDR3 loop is CASSVGTGRDYGYTF. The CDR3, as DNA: TGTGCCAGCAGCGTAGGGACAGGGAGGGACTATGGCTACACCTTC.

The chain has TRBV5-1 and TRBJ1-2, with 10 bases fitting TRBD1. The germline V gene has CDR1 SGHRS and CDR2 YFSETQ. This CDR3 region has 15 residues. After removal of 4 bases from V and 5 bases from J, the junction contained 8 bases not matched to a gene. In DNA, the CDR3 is TGCGCCAGCAGCCCGGGACAGGGGTTTAGTTATGGCTACACCTTC. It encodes CASSPGQGFSYGYTF.

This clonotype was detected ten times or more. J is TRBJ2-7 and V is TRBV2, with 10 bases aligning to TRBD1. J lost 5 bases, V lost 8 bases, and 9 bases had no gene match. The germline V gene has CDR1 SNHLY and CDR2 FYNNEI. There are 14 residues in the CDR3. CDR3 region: CASLGQGVIHEQYF. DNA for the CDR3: TGTGCCAGCCTCGGACAGGGGGTTATCCACGAGCAGTACTTC.

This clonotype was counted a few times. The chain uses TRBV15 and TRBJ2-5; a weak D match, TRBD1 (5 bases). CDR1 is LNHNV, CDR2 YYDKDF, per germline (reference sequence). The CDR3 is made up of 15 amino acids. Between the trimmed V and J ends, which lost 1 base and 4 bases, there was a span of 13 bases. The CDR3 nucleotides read TGTGCCACCAGCAGAGGGGGCAGTGTCACAGAGACCCAGTACTTC. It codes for CATSRGGSVTETQYF.

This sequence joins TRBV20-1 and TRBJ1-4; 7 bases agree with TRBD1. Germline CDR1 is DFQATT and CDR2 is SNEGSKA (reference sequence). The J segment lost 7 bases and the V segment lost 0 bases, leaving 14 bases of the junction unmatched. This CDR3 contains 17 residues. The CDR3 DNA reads TGCAGTGCTAGAGATCCTGTTTTAGGACAGGCCTTTGAAAAACTGTTTTTT. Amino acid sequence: CSARDPVLGQAFEKLFF.